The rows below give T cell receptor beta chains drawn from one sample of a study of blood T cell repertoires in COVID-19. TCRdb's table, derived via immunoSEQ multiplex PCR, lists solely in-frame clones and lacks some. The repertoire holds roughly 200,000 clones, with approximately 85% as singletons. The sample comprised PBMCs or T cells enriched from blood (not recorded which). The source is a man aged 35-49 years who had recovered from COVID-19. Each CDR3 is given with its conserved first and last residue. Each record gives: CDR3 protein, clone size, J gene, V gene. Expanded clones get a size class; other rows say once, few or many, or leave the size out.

cdr3_aa: CASSSNRLSSYNEQFF
clone_size: NA
j_call: TRBJ2-1
v_call: TRBV28

cdr3_aa: CASSEGTVHQPQHF
clone_size: few
j_call: TRBJ1-5
v_call: TRBV2

cdr3_aa: CASSPGGANEQFF
clone_size: NA
j_call: TRBJ2-1
v_call: TRBV18

cdr3_aa: CASSRGQISSGNTIYF
clone_size: NA
j_call: TRBJ1-3
v_call: TRBV18

cdr3_aa: CASSHWDRGIAEAFF
clone_size: NA
j_call: TRBJ1-1
v_call: TRBV7-9

cdr3_aa: CASSPGTSGPLSYNEQFF
clone_size: NA
j_call: TRBJ2-1
v_call: TRBV7-2

cdr3_aa: CASSRNFYGYTF
clone_size: NA
j_call: TRBJ1-2
v_call: TRBV12-3/TRBV12-4

cdr3_aa: CATSSGTGGWDTEAFF
clone_size: once
j_call: TRBJ1-1
v_call: TRBV15

cdr3_aa: CASSEARRVLQYF
clone_size: NA
j_call: TRBJ2-4
v_call: TRBV2

cdr3_aa: CASSPTGVNQPQHF
clone_size: NA
j_call: TRBJ1-5
v_call: TRBV19

cdr3_aa: CSVVRDKGTEAFF
clone_size: NA
j_call: TRBJ1-1
v_call: TRBV29-1